The 22 T cell receptor beta chains reported below all come from one sample, sequenced in a study of technical replicates of blood from four donors. Here immunoSEQ multiplex PCR was the method, and the copy in TCRdb shows in-frame clones only, minus some. The table lists more than 60,000 clones, roughly 94% of them singletons. The sequenced sample was T cells isolated from PBMCs. Receptors originate from a human donor in good health.

Notes on this clone: This sample includes further DNA sequences coding for the same CDR3. The rearrangement uses TRBV4-1 and TRBJ1-1; D is ambiguous. The CDR3 has 13 residues. CDR1 is MGHRA and CDR2 is YSYEKL in the germline V gene. Trimming took off 0 bases at V and 6 bases at J, with 8 bases between the two ends. This CDR3 reads CASSQDRGPEAFF. The CDR3 coding sequence is TGCGCCAGCAGCCAAGATCGGGGTCCTGAAGCTTTCTTT.

The rearrangement uses TRBV7-9 and TRBJ1-6; maybe TRBD1 (6 bases). Trimming took off 4 bases at V and 6 bases at J, with 10 bases between the two ends. Germline V lookup: CDR1 SEHNR, CDR2 FQNEAQ (reference sequence). This CDR3 comprises 14 residues. CDR3 in DNA: TGTGCCAGCAGCTATCGGACAGTTAATTCACCCCTCCACTTT. This gives the protein CASSYRTVNSPLHF.

CDR3 DNA: TGTGCCGTAGGGACAGGGAGGTTTAGCAATCAGCCCCAGCATTTT. This translates into CAVGTGRFSNQPQHF. The V and J genes are TRBV28 and TRBJ1-5, with TRBD1 matching over 9 bases. Germline loops: CDR1 MDHEN, CDR2 SYDVKM. CDR3 size: 15 residues. Unmatched junction bases numbered 8, after V lost 11 bases and J lost 0 bases.

This sequence joins TRBV27 and TRBJ2-7; TRBD1 agrees at 8 bases. The CDR3 length is 14 residues. Germline values: CDR1 MNHEY, CDR2 SMNVEV (reference sequence). V trimming: 4 bases; J trimming: 3 bases; junction bases outside the gene matches: 5. The CDR3 DNA sequence: TGTGCCAGCAGTTGGGGACAGGAGGGCTACGAGCAGTACTTC. Its protein product is CASSWGQEGYEQYF.

V usage is TRBV6-1 and J usage is TRBJ1-5, with a weak D call TRBD1 (6 bases). CDR1 and CDR2 from the germline V gene are MNHNS and SASEGT. This CDR3 spans 18 amino acids. Between the trimmed V and J ends, which lost 4 bases and 4 bases, there was a span of 23 bases. The CDR3 loop reads CASSGPTGKAGANQPQHF. The CDR3, as DNA: TGTGCCAGCAGTGGGCCTACAGGGAAAGCAGGTGCTAATCAGCCCCAGCATTTT.

The chain is built from TRBV10-1 and TRBJ2-2; weak D call: TRBD1 (6 bases). The CDR3 covers 14 residues. Germline V gives CDR1 WNHNN, CDR2 SYGVQD (reference sequence). The V and J ends lost 2 bases and 5 bases respectively, with 9 bases between them. CDR3 nucleotides: TGCGCCAGCAGTGAGAGCAGGGGTACCGGGGAGCTGTTTTTT. Its protein product is CASSESRGTGELFF.

This rearrangement joins TRBV6-5 to TRBJ2-7, with TRBD1 as a possible D gene (6 bases). The V gene's germline CDR1 is MNHEY and CDR2 SVGAGI. CDR3 length equals 12 residues. Trimming took 6 bases from V and 6 from J, leaving 12 bases between them. CDR3 in amino acids: CASSRQGLEQYF. Here the CDR3 DNA reads TGTGCCAGCAGCCGTCAGGGGCTCGAGCAGTACTTC.

J is TRBJ2-5 and V is TRBV19; TRBD2 matches 11 bases. This CDR3 is 16 amino acids long. CDR1 and CDR2 (germline): LNHDA, SQIVND (reference sequence). V dropped 5 bases and J dropped 2; count of bases not matched to a gene: 7. CDR3 protein: CASSFMVAGGQETQYF. In nucleotides, the CDR3 is TGTGCCAGTAGTTTCATGGTAGCGGGAGGGCAAGAGACCCAGTACTTC. The full variable domain, rest sourced from reference TRBV19 and TRBJ2-5, is DGGITQSPKYLFRKEGQNVTLSCEQNLNHDAMYWYRQDPGQGLRLIYYSQIVNDFQKGDIAEGYSVSREKKESFPLTVTSAQKNPTAFYLCASSFMVAGGQETQYFGPGTRLLVL.

This clone was seen only once. The CDR3 loop is CASSGDRSQLGQFF. The DNA of the CDR3 is TGTGCCAGCAGTGGTGACAGGTCGCAACTTGGGCAGTTCTTC. This chain links TRBV2 with TRBJ2-1, with D tentatively TRBD1 (6 bases). V was clipped by 4 bases and J by 12 bases, with 19 bases between them. CDR1 and CDR2 (germline): SNHLY, FYNNEI. This CDR3 comprises 14 residues.

The chain has TRBV7-9 and TRBJ1-2; D gene ambiguous. Germline assignment: CDR1 SEHNR and CDR2 FQNEAQ (reference sequence). CDR3 length equals 13 residues. Trimming pared 5 bases from V and 3 bases from J, leaving 10 bases between. CDR3 in amino acids: CASSPDIDYGYTF. The CDR3 DNA reads as TGTGCCAGCAGCCCAGACATAGACTATGGCTACACCTTC.

The genes are TRBV5-1 and TRBJ2-5; possibly TRBD2 for D (6 bases). CDR1 is SGHRS and CDR2 is YFSETQ in the germline V gene. V was trimmed by 4 bases and J by 1 base, leaving 14 bases between them. This CDR3 is 15 amino acids long. Here the CDR3 DNA reads TGCGCCAGCAGCCCTTACGGGGGTACCCAAGAGACCCAGTACTTC. Its translation: CASSPYGGTQETQYF.

The V call is TRBV18, the J call TRBJ2-3; D may be TRBD2 (7 bases). The length of the CDR3 is 14 residues. Trimming removed 3 bases at V and 5 bases at J, with 12 bases between. The germline gives CDR1 KGHSH, CDR2 LQKENI. CDR3 nucleotides: TGTGCCAGCTCACCGGGGGGGGCCGGAGATACGCAGTATTTT. This translates into CASSPGGAGDTQYF.

The chain recombines TRBV30 with TRBJ2-7; 9 nucleotides agree with TRBD1. V was pared by 3 bases and J by 3 bases, with 3 bases of the junction left unmatched. CDR3 length equals 13 residues. Germline V gene data show CDR1 as GTSNPN and CDR2 as SVGIG (reference sequence). The CDR3 DNA sequence: TGTGCCTGGAGACGACAGGGGGGCTACGAGCAGTACTTC. As protein: CAWRRQGGYEQYF.

The V and J genes are TRBV19 and TRBJ2-7; D remains unclear. The V end lost 6 bases, the J end lost 0 bases, and 12 bases lay between the germline ends. This CDR3 has 14 residues. Germline CDR1 and CDR2: LNHDA and SQIVND (reference sequence). The DNA for the CDR3 is TGTGCCAGTAGAGGCGGAAGGAGCTCCTACGAGCAGTACTTC. This translates into CASRGGRSSYEQYF.

The chain couples TRBV10-1 to TRBJ2-1; weak D call: TRBD1 (5 bases). V was cut by 6 bases and J by 2 bases, with 8 bases left in between. Looked up from germline, CDR1 is WNHNN and CDR2 is SYGVQD (reference sequence). This CDR3 has 13 amino acids. The CDR3 DNA is TGCGCCAGCAGCAAGGACACCTACAATGAGCAGTTCTTC. This encodes CASSKDTYNEQFF.

The chain is built from TRBV30 and TRBJ2-7, with 8 bases lining up with TRBD1. Germline V gene sequence: CDR1 GTSNPN, CDR2 SVGIG (reference sequence). The CDR3 is 12 amino acids. V was clipped by 5 bases and J by 3 bases; unmatched bases: 3. CDR3 loop: CAWATGVYEQYF. CDR3 in DNA: TGTGCCTGGGCGACAGGGGTCTACGAGCAGTACTTC.

The chain combines TRBV7-9 with TRBJ1-2; 7 bases are shared with TRBD1. The V segment lost 1 base and the J segment 4 bases; nucleotides outside the gene matches: 12. The CDR3 has 17 amino acids. Germline CDR1 SEHNR, CDR2 FQNEAQ (reference sequence). CDR3 nucleotide sequence: TGTGCCAGCAGCTTAGGGGGACAGCCTCCCCGGAGCTATGGCTACACCTTC. Protein sequence: CASSLGGQPPRSYGYTF.

This clone came up a few times. This chain connects TRBV10-3 to TRBJ2-7, with 10 bases lining up with TRBD2. Trimming at V came to 9 bases and at J to 4 bases, leaving 6 bases not matched to a gene. CDR3 length: 13 residues. The V gene's germline CDR1 is ENHRY and CDR2 SYGVKD. As DNA, the CDR3 is TGTGCCATAGCTAGCGGGGGAGATTACGAGCAGTACTTC. Translating gives CAIASGGDYEQYF.

This chain uses TRBV9 with TRBJ2-6; possible D gene TRBD2, 5 bases. The CDR3 totals 16 residues. The germline V gene encodes CDR1 SGDLS and CDR2 YYNGEE. Trimming took 1 base from V and 0 from J, leaving 8 bases between them. CDR3 DNA sequence: TGTGCCAGCAGCGTATTGGGGAGCTCTGGGGCCAACGTCCTGACTTTC. This sequence encodes CASSVLGSSGANVLTF. Supplemented by reference TRBV9 and TRBJ2-6, the full variable domain reads DSGVTQTPKHLITATGQRVTLRCSPRSGDLSVYWYQQSLDQGLQFLIQYYNGEERAKGNILERFSAQQFPDLHSELNLSSLELGDSALYFCASSVLGSSGANVLTFGAGSRLTVL.

The chain has TRBV29-1 and TRBJ2-3, with 8 bases aligning to TRBD2. Looked up from germline, CDR1 is SQVTM and CDR2 is ANQGSEA. Unmatched junction bases numbered 10, after V lost 5 bases and J lost 3 bases. CDR3 length: 15 amino acids. The CDR3 loop reads CSVNGGAHRTDTQYF. In DNA form, the CDR3 reads TGCAGCGTTAACGGGGGGGCCCATAGGACAGATACGCAGTATTTT.

V is TRBV11-3 and J is TRBJ2-7, with 9 bases matching TRBD1. CDR1 and CDR2 (germline): SGHNT, YENEEA. The CDR3 is made up of 16 amino acids. Trimming took 5 bases from V and 3 from J; bases not matched to a gene: 11. CDR3: CASSPPAGQGNYEQYF. The CDR3 DNA sequence: TGTGCCAGCAGCCCTCCCGCGGGACAGGGAAACTACGAGCAGTACTTC.

The rearrangement joins TRBV7-8 to TRBJ1-2, with D possibly matching TRBD1 (6 bases). The germline V gene encodes CDR1 SGHVS and CDR2 FQNEAQ. The CDR3 extends over 17 amino acids. The V gene lost 6 bases and the J gene lost 5 bases, with 25 bases spanning the gap. CDR3 nucleotide sequence: TGTGCCAGCAGTCCTAAAGCCACCGTAACAGGGCTTTATGGCTACACCTTC. Translating it yields CASSPKATVTGLYGYTF.